One sample yielded the 26 T cell receptor beta chains listed below, sequenced in a study of long-term antiretroviral therapy in people with HIV. The authors ran the immunoSEQ assay, v3.0, at survey level. Sequenced by immunoSEQ multiplex PCR; TCRdb stores in-frame clones only, minus some. This sample yields 20,000 to 25,000 clones, of which approximately 90% are seen a single time; approximately 3.7% belongs to the top ten. The sequencing here drew on unsorted PBMCs, taken 2.3 years after starting antiretroviral therapy. The receptor source for this set is a man aged 55 to 70 with HIV.

The chain is built from TRBV7-2 and TRBJ2-7; D unresolved. Trimming stripped 4 bases from V and 7 bases from J, with 8 bases between. Germline CDR1 SGHTA, CDR2 FQGNSA. The CDR3 covers 11 residues. DNA for the CDR3: TGTGCCAGCAGCTCCCAGTGGGAGCAGTACTTC. Its translation: CASSSQWEQYF.

The chain employs TRBV9 and TRBJ2-7; 9 bases align to TRBD2. Germline loops: CDR1 SGDLS, CDR2 YYNGEE. This CDR3 is built from 15 residues. Trimming cost V 4 bases and J 3 bases; bases outside gene matches: 8. CDR3 in DNA: TGTGCCAGCAGCTCGAGCGGGGGGCGGGACTACGAGCAGTACTTC. Encoded protein: CASSSSGGRDYEQYF. Supplemented by reference TRBV9 and TRBJ2-7, the full variable domain reads DSGVTQTPKHLITATGQRVTLRCSPRSGDLSVYWYQQSLDQGLQFLIQYYNGEERAKGNILERFSAQQFPDLHSELNLSSLELGDSALYFCASSSSGGRDYEQYFGPGTRLTVT.

This chain links TRBV13 with TRBJ2-1; D gene ambiguous. CDR3 length: 15 residues. CDR1 and CDR2 (germline): PRHDT, FYEKMQ (reference sequence). V was shortened by 5 bases and J by 9 bases, with 20 bases between the two germline ends. The CDR3 DNA sequence: TGTGCCAGCAGCCCGGCCCTGGAAGGAAGAGGTGAGCAGTTCTTC. Encoded protein: CASSPALEGRGEQFF.

The CDR3 bases are TGTGCCAGCAGCCGGGACGCGGGATCCAAGGATACGCAGTATTTT. Protein sequence: CASSRDAGSKDTQYF. The chain couples TRBV7-3 to TRBJ2-3; maybe TRBD2 (6 bases). Trimming took 5 bases from V and 6 from J, leaving 18 bases between them. The CDR3 is 15 residues long. Germline V gene data show CDR1 as SGHTA and CDR2 as FQGTGA.

The V call is TRBV4-3, the J call TRBJ2-5; possibly TRBD2 for D (5 bases). V lost 1 base, J lost 3 bases, and 6 bases lay in between. This CDR3 is 13 amino acids long. Germline lookup yields CDR1 LGHNA and CDR2 YSLEER. The CDR3 sequence: CASSQGTEETQYF. DNA for the CDR3: TGCGCCAGCAGCCAAGGGACTGAAGAGACCCAGTACTTC.

V is TRBV5-1 and J is TRBJ1-1; no firm D call. The CDR3 is 14 amino acids. Germline values: CDR1 SGHRS, CDR2 YFSETQ. Trimming left V 3 bases short and J 4 bases short, with 13 bases between. The CDR3: CASSSGGPFTEAFF. CDR3 DNA: TGCGCCAGCAGCTCCGGTGGACCGTTCACTGAAGCTTTCTTT.

The chain carries TRBV4-1 and TRBJ2-5; D uncertain. CDR1 and CDR2 from the germline V gene are MGHRA and YSYEKL. V was cut by 1 base and J by 5 bases, with 11 bases left in between. The CDR3 is made up of 14 amino acids. The CDR3 loop reads CASSQGNRLETQYF. In nucleotides, the CDR3 is TGCGCCAGCAGCCAAGGGAATAGGTTGGAGACCCAGTACTTC.

The chain employs TRBV5-1 and TRBJ2-7; D might be TRBD2 (5 bases). Deletions cut 1 base from V and 7 bases from J, with 21 bases between. The germline CDR1 and CDR2 sequences are SGHRS and YFSETQ. There are 16 residues in the CDR3. The CDR3 protein is CASSLTVYISTGEQYF. CDR3 DNA: TGCGCCAGCAGCTTGACGGTTTACATCTCAACGGGGGAGCAGTACTTC.

V and J are TRBV7-2 and TRBJ1-1; D is uncertain. Germline loops: CDR1 SGHTA, CDR2 FQGNSA. The V and J ends lost 0 bases and 1 base respectively, with 12 bases between them. The CDR3 extends over 16 amino acids. In DNA form, the CDR3 reads TGTGCCAGCAGCTTAGCGGCGGTCAGCCCGAACACTGAAGCTTTCTTT. Protein sequence: CASSLAAVSPNTEAFF.

The rearrangement uses TRBV10-3 and TRBJ1-1, with D hard to call. Germline-derived CDR1 and CDR2 are ENHRY and SYGVKD. V was cut by 3 bases and J by 0 bases, with 8 bases left in between. The CDR3 length is 14 residues. In nucleotides, the CDR3 is TGTGCCATCAGTGATCCGCCAGTGAACACTGAAGCTTTCTTT. Amino acids: CAISDPPVNTEAFF.

This clone was counted a single time. This chain uses TRBV6-6 with TRBJ2-6, with unresolved D. The CDR3 contains 15 residues. Germline CDR1 MNHNY, CDR2 SVGAGI (reference sequence). Trimming removed 3 bases from V and 2 bases from J, with 8 bases in between. CDR3 nucleotides: TGTGCCAGCAGTTATGTCGGACCTGGGGCCAACGTCCTGACTTTC. As protein: CASSYVGPGANVLTF.

The V and J genes are TRBV7-9 and TRBJ1-5; 9 bases are shared with TRBD1. After removal of 8 bases from V and 5 bases from J, the junction contained 4 bases not matched to a gene. This CDR3 has 13 amino acids. In germline, CDR1 is SEHNR, CDR2 FQNEAQ (reference sequence). The CDR3, as DNA: TGTGCCAGCGGGGGACAGGGCGATCAGCCCCAGCATTTT. It is translated as CASGGQGDQPQHF.

The V gene is TRBV19, the J gene TRBJ1-5; D unresolved. Germline V CDR1 and CDR2: LNHDA, SQIVND (reference sequence). There are 14 residues in the CDR3. Trimming removed 4 bases at V and 5 bases at J, with 12 bases between. The CDR3 DNA sequence: TGTGCCAGTAGTAGATCCAGCATCGATCAGCCCCAGCATTTT. As protein: CASSRSSIDQPQHF.

V and J are TRBV7-9 and TRBJ2-6; the match to TRBD2 covers 7 bases. Trimming at V came to 5 bases and at J to 0 bases, leaving 10 bases not matched to a gene. The CDR3 extends over 18 amino acids. The germline V gene has CDR1 SEHNR and CDR2 FQNEAQ (reference sequence). The CDR3 spells CASSIRRGVSSGANVLTF. DNA of the CDR3: TGTGCCAGCAGCATCCGACGGGGGGTAAGCTCTGGGGCCAACGTCCTGACTTTC.

The chain joins TRBV2 to TRBJ2-5; no reliable D call. The CDR3 has 11 amino acids. Trimming pared 5 bases from V and 5 bases from J, leaving 6 bases between. Per germline, CDR1 SNHLY and CDR2 FYNNEI. CDR3 loop: CASSRLETQYF. CDR3 DNA sequence: TGTGCCAGCAGTCGGTTGGAGACCCAGTACTTC.

This clone came up once. This chain uses TRBV6-1 with TRBJ1-1, with TRBD1 identical over 7 bases. Trimming cost V 0 bases and J 7 bases; bases outside gene matches: 8. Looked up from germline, CDR1 is MNHNS and CDR2 is SASEGT. The CDR3 runs 15 residues. CDR3 nucleotides: TGTGCCAGCAGTGAAGCGCATTGGGACAGATATGAAGCTTTCTTT. This translates into CASSEAHWDRYEAFF.

This clone was counted only a few times. The chain is built from TRBV29-1 and TRBJ2-2, with D possibly matching TRBD1 (5 bases). V gave up 7 bases and J gave up 1 base, with 10 bases separating them. The CDR3 is made up of 13 amino acids. The germline V gene encodes CDR1 SQVTM and CDR2 ANQGSEA. CDR3 sequence reads: CSGGGWNTGELFF. The CDR3 bases are TGCAGCGGGGGCGGATGGAACACCGGGGAGCTGTTTTTT.

The J gene is TRBJ2-1, the V gene TRBV18, with 10 positions matching TRBD2. Trimming removed 5 bases from V and 6 bases from J; junction bases left unmatched: 4. This CDR3 is built from 14 residues. The germline CDR1 and CDR2 sequences are KGHSH and LQKENI. The CDR3 region is CASSSSGRGNEQFF. The CDR3 DNA follows: TGTGCCAGCTCATCCAGCGGGAGGGGCAATGAGCAGTTCTTC.

This clone has only one observation. The chain links TRBV5-6 to TRBJ2-7; D may match TRBD1 or TRBD2 (6 bases each). Trimming removed 2 bases from V and 3 bases from J, with 21 bases in between. CDR1 and CDR2 (germline): SGHDT, YYEEEE. The CDR3 contains 17 residues. The CDR3 protein is CASSFEGGRSKYYEQYF. The CDR3 DNA reads as TGTGCCAGCAGCTTTGAGGGGGGAAGAAGTAAATACTACGAGCAGTACTTC.

This clone was counted only a few times. This chain uses TRBV21-1 with TRBJ2-7; the D call TRBD1 from the table was never checked on the DNA. TRBV21-1 is flagged as a pseudogene. This CDR3 is 12 amino acids long. CDR3 sequence: CASNPQGGEQYF. As DNA, the CDR3 is TGTGCCAGCAATCCACAGGGGGGCGAGCAGTACTTC.

The rearrangement uses TRBV7-3 and TRBJ2-1; the D gene is possibly TRBD1 (5 bases). The germline V gene encodes CDR1 SGHTA and CDR2 FQGTGA. V lost 2 bases to trimming and J lost 4 bases, with 6 bases between them. The CDR3 spans 13 residues. CDR3 nucleotides: TGTGCCAGCAGCTTAGACAGTTACAATGAGCAGTTCTTC. Translation: CASSLDSYNEQFF.

The chain recombines TRBV15 with TRBJ2-7; perhaps TRBD1 as D (7 bases). Trimming took off 4 bases at V and 1 base at J, with 26 bases between the two ends. Germline CDR1 reads LNHNV; CDR2 reads YYDKDF (reference sequence). CDR3 length: 19 residues. This CDR3 reads CATSKRAGSTGVESYEQYF. The CDR3 nucleotides read TGTGCCACCAGCAAACGCGCCGGGAGTACAGGGGTGGAATCCTACGAGCAGTACTTC.

The sample holds a few counts of this clone. The rearrangement links TRBV4-1 to TRBJ2-7; D not resolved. The ends were cut back, 0 bases at V and 1 base at J, with 10 bases in the middle. Germline assignment: CDR1 MGHRA and CDR2 YSYEKL. The CDR3 is 15 amino acids. CDR3 sequence reads: CASSQDLGLSYEQYF. The CDR3, as DNA: TGCGCCAGCAGCCAAGATTTAGGCCTGTCCTACGAGCAGTACTTC.

The rearrangement uses TRBV10-2 and TRBJ2-2; 9 bases align to TRBD1. The V and J ends lost 8 bases and 4 bases, in that order; junction bases with no gene match: 5. This CDR3 spans 14 amino acids. The germline V gene has CDR1 WSHSY and CDR2 SAAADI. The CDR3 loop reads CASGETGGTGELFF. CDR3 coding DNA: TGCGCCAGCGGGGAGACAGGGGGCACCGGGGAGCTGTTTTTT.

The V call is TRBV2, the J call TRBJ1-1, with D maybe TRBD1 (6 bases). The V gene lost 3 bases and the J gene lost 1 base, with 18 bases spanning the gap. The CDR3 covers 17 residues. Germline V gives CDR1 SNHLY, CDR2 FYNNEI. In DNA form, the CDR3 reads TGTGCCAGCAGTGAGGGGGGGTGGGGGCGCAGGAACACTGAAGCTTTCTTT. Its translation: CASSEGGWGRRNTEAFF.

The rearrangement uses TRBV11-2 and TRBJ2-5; 9 bases map to TRBD1. Germline V CDR1 and CDR2: SGHAT, FQNNGV. J was trimmed by 5 bases and V by 9 bases; bases with no gene match: 16. The CDR3 totals 16 residues. The CDR3, as DNA: TGTGCCAGAAGAAAGGCTCCGGGACAGGGTTTGGAGACCCAGTACTTC. It is translated as CARRKAPGQGLETQYF.